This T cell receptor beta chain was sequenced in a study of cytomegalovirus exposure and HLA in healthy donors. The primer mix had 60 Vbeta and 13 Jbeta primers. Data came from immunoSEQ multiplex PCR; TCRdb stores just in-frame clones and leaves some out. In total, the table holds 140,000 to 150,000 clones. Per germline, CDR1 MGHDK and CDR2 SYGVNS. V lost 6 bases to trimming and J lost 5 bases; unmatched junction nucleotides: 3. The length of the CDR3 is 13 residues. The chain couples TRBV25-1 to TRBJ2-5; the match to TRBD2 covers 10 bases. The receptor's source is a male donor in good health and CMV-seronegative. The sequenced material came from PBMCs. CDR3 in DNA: TGTGCCAGCAGGCTTAGCGGGAGGGAGACCCAGTACTTC. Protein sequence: CASRLSGRETQYF. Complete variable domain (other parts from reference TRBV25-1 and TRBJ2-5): EADIYQTPRYLVIGTGKKITLECSQTMGHDKMYWYQQDPGMELHLIHYSYGVNSTEKGDLSSESTVSRIRTEHFPLTLESARPSHTSQYLCASRLSGRETQYFGPGTRLLVL.